This T cell receptor beta chain was recovered during a study of blood T cell repertoires in COVID-19. Study at large: The origin of the acute and convalescent COVID-19 samples was the United States, Italy and Spain.

V dropped 5 bases and J dropped 0 bases, with 14 bases sitting between them. The CDR3 length is 16 residues. Germline V gene data show CDR1 as MGHDK and CDR2 as SYGVNS. Original analysis: Amplification with reference gene primers provided the estimates of nucleated cell counts. The table came from immunoSEQ multiplex PCR; TCRdb's copy has only in-frame clones and leaves some out. The V and J calls and the clone size are those of that table, but D and trimming were determined from the DNA. The sample contains some 250,000 clones, approximately 91% of which appear only once. The sequencing sample was made of PBMCs or T cells enriched from blood (not recorded which). The origin of this receptor is a middle-aged woman with acute COVID-19. This chain connects TRBV25-1 to TRBJ1-3, with D tentatively TRBD1 (6 bases). CDR3 region: CASSPWGQSSGNTIYF. The DNA of the CDR3 is TGTGCCAGCAGTCCCTGGGGACAAAGCTCTGGAAACACCATATATTTT.